The clone carrying this TCR beta chain was observed a handful of times. Combining iRepertoire HTBI primers with Arm-PCR of CDR3 regions, the authors built TCR beta libraries. TCRdb re-derived calls from the multiplex PCR reads in MiXCR, one entry per CDR3 protein. The repertoire consists of roughly 400,000 distinct CDR3 sequences, with about a sixth occurring once and the leading ten covering less than 30%. As for time point: newly diagnosed GD, antithyroid drugs for less than 3 months. From PBMCs, RNA was extracted and then used to make the TCR library. The data were obtained in a study of regulatory T cells in long-lasting Graves disease. Whole-study context: Antithyroid drug use was under 3 months in newly diagnosed Graves' patients.

CDR3 length: 13 amino acids. V lost 4 bases to trimming and J lost 6 bases, with 11 bases between them. CDR1 and CDR2 (germline): SGHRS, YFSETQ. This sample was shared with a second study, whose subject was T cells in Graves' hyperthyroidism and ophthalmopathy. From that paper: Stable hyperthyroidism was told apart from ophthalmopathy by a model built on 13 V-J features.

This TCR came from a woman aged 18 to 35 with Graves disease. The material was peripheral blood mononuclear cells (PBMCs), obtained at new diagnosis, from a patient treated with antithyroid drugs. The chain combines TRBV5-1 with TRBJ2-1; D gene unclear. The CDR3: CASSREPPNEQFF. CDR3 DNA: TGCGCCAGCAGCCGTGAACCCCCCAATGAGCAGTTCTTC.